One and the same sample provided the 30 T cell receptor beta chains below, sequenced in a study of technical replicates of blood from several donors. The protocol was immunoSEQ multiplex PCR, while the TCRdb copy is restricted to in-frame clones and leaves out a portion. This sample has approximately 81,000 clones, with approximately 80% found just once. The sequenced material came from PBMCs. The origin of the receptors is a human donor in good health. Some clones in this sample may be carry-over from other donors' samples.

The chain has TRBV4-1 and TRBJ1-1; 7 nucleotides align to TRBD1. V trimming: 5 bases; J trimming: 5 bases; junction bases outside the gene matches: 17. Germline-derived CDR1 and CDR2 are MGHRA and YSYEKL. The CDR3 runs to 17 residues. The CDR3 DNA reads as TGCGCCAGCAGCAGAGCAGGGGGGCGGGGACCGGGAACTGAAGCTTTCTTT. Its protein product is CASSRAGGRGPGTEAFF.

This chain uses TRBV7-9 with TRBJ2-7; TRBD2 might be the D (5 bases). Deletions cut 5 bases from V and 4 bases from J, with 9 bases between. The CDR3 consists of 12 residues. Germline V gives CDR1 SEHNR, CDR2 FQNEAQ (reference sequence). CDR3 DNA sequence: TGTGCCAGCAGCGGGAGCGGATACGAGCAGTACTTC. It yields the protein CASSGSGYEQYF.

Remarks on this clone: Different DNA sequences within this sample yield the same CDR3. The chain links TRBV6-5 to TRBJ2-7; 13 positions agree with TRBD2. CDR3 length: 15 residues. CDR1 is MNHEY, CDR2 SVGAGI, per germline. The V gene end was trimmed by 6 bases and the J gene end by 3 bases; junction bases not matched to a gene: 5. CDR3 sequence: CASSPGLAGFYEQYF. In DNA, the CDR3 is TGTGCCAGCAGCCCGGGACTAGCGGGATTCTACGAGCAGTACTTC.

The chain joins TRBV29-1 to TRBJ2-1; TRBD2 matches 12 bases. The CDR3 is 12 amino acids. The trim removed 4 bases at V and 12 bases at J, leaving 4 bases unmatched. The germline CDR1 and CDR2 sequences are SQVTM and ANQGSEA. CDR3 in amino acids: CSVATSGGPQFF. As DNA, the CDR3 is TGCAGCGTTGCGACTAGCGGGGGACCGCAGTTCTTC.

The V gene is TRBV28, the J gene TRBJ1-2; 9 positions agree with TRBD1. V was clipped by 4 bases and J by 4 bases; unmatched bases: 10. This CDR3 contains 16 residues. Germline CDR1 and CDR2: MDHEN and SYDVKM. In DNA, the CDR3 is TGTGCCAGCAGTTCTCTCGGACAGGGGAATCTCTATGGCTACACCTTC. Encoded protein: CASSSLGQGNLYGYTF.

This chain links TRBV15 with TRBJ2-1; TRBD1 matches at 11 bases. Germline values: CDR1 LNHNV, CDR2 YYDKDF (reference sequence). There are 16 residues in the CDR3. Unmatched junction bases numbered 6, after V lost 0 bases and J lost 8 bases. The CDR3 DNA reads TGTGCCACCAGCAGAGATAGCGGACAGGGGGCTGATGAGCAGTTCTTC. The encoded protein is CATSRDSGQGADEQFF.

This rearrangement joins TRBV5-5 to TRBJ1-1, with 7 positions matching TRBD1. The germline V gene encodes CDR1 SGHKS and CDR2 YYEKEE (reference sequence). CDR3 length: 17 residues. The J segment lost 1 base and the V segment lost 4 bases, leaving 13 bases of the junction unmatched. The DNA for the CDR3 is TGTGCCAGCAGCGTCGGGTCGACAGGGATCGGGAACACTGAAGCTTTCTTT. Translation: CASSVGSTGIGNTEAFF.

The V and J genes are TRBV7-2 and TRBJ2-5, with unresolved D. The CDR3 consists of 14 residues. Deletions cut 3 bases from V and 3 bases from J, with 11 bases between. Germline lookup yields CDR1 SGHTA and CDR2 FQGNSA. The CDR3 region is CASSLYGSEETQYF. Here the CDR3 DNA reads TGTGCCAGCAGCTTGTATGGCTCCGAAGAGACCCAGTACTTC.

J is TRBJ2-1 and V is TRBV6-4, with 8 bases fitting TRBD1. This CDR3 has 13 residues. With 6 bases clipped from V and 13 bases from J, the junction kept 11 bases outside the gene matches. In germline, CDR1 is MRHNA, CDR2 SNTAGT. In DNA, the CDR3 is TGTGCCAGCAGCCCTACTCAGGGGGCAGGCCAGTTCTTC. Protein sequence: CASSPTQGAGQFF.

The chain employs TRBV10-3 and TRBJ2-3; a possible D gene is TRBD2 (6 bases). CDR3 length: 14 amino acids. Looked up from germline, CDR1 is ENHRY and CDR2 is SYGVKD. The ends were cut back, 7 bases at V and 2 bases at J, with 13 bases in the middle. CDR3 sequence reads: CAIKAGQATDTQYF. The CDR3 nucleotides are TGTGCCATCAAAGCGGGCCAGGCCACAGATACGCAGTATTTT.

This chain joins TRBV6-1 and TRBJ1-5; tentative D call: TRBD1 (6 bases). V shed 11 bases and J shed 2 bases, with 13 bases lying between them. The CDR3 has 13 residues. Germline values: CDR1 MNHNS, CDR2 SASEGT. The CDR3 nucleotides read TGTGCCGGGAAGGGGGACGGCAATCAGCCCCAGCATTTT. It specifies CAGKGDGNQPQHF.

The chain joins TRBV20-1 to TRBJ2-3; D remains ambiguous. Germline V gene lookup returns CDR1 DFQATT and CDR2 SNEGSKA (reference sequence). V gave up 5 bases and J gave up 4 bases, with 7 bases separating them. The CDR3 has 11 residues. CDR3: CSAGRSDTQYF. In nucleotides, the CDR3 is TGCAGTGCTGGCCGTTCAGATACGCAGTATTTT.

The chain has TRBV7-9 and TRBJ1-4; TRBD1 agrees at 7 bases. The ends lost 1 base at V and 7 bases at J; junction bases unmatched: 6. CDR1 and CDR2 from the germline V gene are SEHNR and FQNEAQ (reference sequence). This CDR3 has 15 amino acids. The CDR3 DNA reads TGTGCCAGCAGCTTAGATCGACAGGGTGGTGAAAAACTGTTTTTT. Encoded protein: CASSLDRQGGEKLFF.

The rearrangement links TRBV4-1 to TRBJ1-2; D remains unclear. CDR1 is MGHRA, CDR2 YSYEKL, per germline. This CDR3 comprises 14 residues. The germline V and J ends were trimmed by 0 bases and 4 bases, with 9 bases remaining between them. CDR3 nucleotide sequence: TGCGCCAGCAGCCAAGAGTTCAGTGGCTATGGCTACACCTTC. Amino acid sequence: CASSQEFSGYGYTF.

In DNA form, the CDR3 reads TGTGCCAGCAGTGAAGGTGACACATCGCCGGGACAGGGATGGAACATTCAGTACTTC. Translation gives CASSEGDTSPGQGWNIQYF. V and J are TRBV6-1 and TRBJ2-4, with 9 bases matching TRBD1. CDR3 length: 19 amino acids. CDR1 and CDR2 (germline): MNHNS, SASEGT. J gave up 7 bases and V 1 base, and 17 bases lay outside the gene matches.

The J gene is TRBJ2-1, the V gene TRBV7-2, with a tentative D call TRBD2 (6 bases). Germline loops: CDR1 SGHTA, CDR2 FQGNSA. The V end lost 2 bases, the J end lost 10 bases, and 6 bases lay between the germline ends. The CDR3 totals 11 residues. The CDR3 spells CASSLLAEQFF. CDR3 sequence (DNA): TGTGCCAGCAGCTTACTAGCGGAGCAGTTCTTC.

The rearrangement uses TRBV5-1 and TRBJ2-3; a possible D gene is TRBD1 (5 bases). V was clipped by 3 bases and J by 2 bases, with 10 bases between them. CDR1 SGHRS and CDR2 YFSETQ come from the germline V gene. The CDR3 has 14 residues. The CDR3 DNA reads TGCGCCAGCAGCTCCAGGGTGGACACAGATACGCAGTATTTT. Its protein product is CASSSRVDTDTQYF.

This sequence joins TRBV5-1 and TRBJ2-1; D not certain. Germline CDR1 reads SGHRS; CDR2 reads YFSETQ. The CDR3 loop spans 11 amino acids. V lost 2 bases to trimming and J lost 10 bases, with 7 bases between them. DNA for the CDR3: TGCGCCAGCAGCTTTCAGTTAGAGCAGTTCTTC. It yields the protein CASSFQLEQFF.

The chain uses TRBV11-2 and TRBJ2-3; a weak D match, TRBD2 (5 bases). This CDR3 is built from 13 residues. Germline assignment: CDR1 SGHAT and CDR2 FQNNGV. The germline V and J ends were trimmed by 5 bases and 5 bases, with 11 bases remaining between them. Written as DNA, the CDR3 is TGTGCCAGCAGCCCACTAGGTTTAGATACGCAGTATTTT. It encodes CASSPLGLDTQYF.

The rearrangement links TRBV29-1 to TRBJ1-2, with 9 bases that match TRBD1. CDR1 and CDR2 from the germline V gene are SQVTM and ANQGSEA. The junction had 6 bases not matched to a gene; V was cut back by 7 bases and J by 3 bases. This CDR3 comprises 13 residues. The CDR3 is CSAPQGADYGYTF. The DNA for the CDR3 is TGCAGCGCCCCACAGGGGGCGGACTATGGCTACACCTTC.

The rearrangement joins TRBV30 to TRBJ1-2, with D tentatively TRBD1 (5 bases). Germline assignment: CDR1 GTSNPN and CDR2 SVGIG (reference sequence). V was clipped by 1 base and J by 8 bases, with 17 bases between them. CDR3 length equals 14 residues. DNA for the CDR3: TGTGCCTGGAGTGGGCAGGGCGGATCTACGGGCTACACCTTC. It yields the protein CAWSGQGGSTGYTF.

The rearrangement joins TRBV9 to TRBJ1-1; tentative D call: TRBD1 (5 bases). The V gene's germline CDR1 is SGDLS and CDR2 YYNGEE. This CDR3 is 14 amino acids long. Trimming removed 3 bases at V and 1 base at J, with 10 bases between. The DNA of the CDR3 is TGTGCCAGCAGCGGGGGGGTTCGGAACACTGAAGCTTTCTTT. Translation gives CASSGGVRNTEAFF.

The CDR3 DNA is TGCGCCAGCAGCACTGGACAGGGTGTGGATGAGCAGTTCTTC. Its protein is CASSTGQGVDEQFF. The chain joins TRBV4-3 to TRBJ2-1, with 8 bases fitting TRBD1. J gave up 8 bases and V 5 bases, and 8 bases lay outside the gene matches. The CDR3 consists of 14 residues. Germline CDR1 is LGHNA and CDR2 is YSLEER.

This chain joins TRBV28 and TRBJ1-4; weak D call: TRBD1 (6 bases). Germline V lookup: CDR1 MDHEN, CDR2 SYDVKM. The V end lost 2 bases, the J end lost 5 bases, and 15 bases lay between the germline ends. This CDR3 is built from 16 residues. CDR3 sequence reads: CASSLNLQGGNEKLFF. The CDR3, as DNA: TGTGCCAGCAGTTTAAATCTACAGGGAGGGAATGAAAAACTGTTTTTT.

The CDR3 region is CASSVDVGQGFAEAFF. CDR3 sequence (DNA): TGTGCCAGCAGCGTAGACGTGGGACAGGGGTTCGCTGAAGCTTTCTTT. The genes are TRBV9 and TRBJ1-1, with 10 bases aligning to TRBD1. V dropped 0 bases and J dropped 6; count of bases not matched to a gene: 8. The CDR3 has 16 amino acids. Looked up from germline, CDR1 is SGDLS and CDR2 is YYNGEE.

The CDR3 here is CASSPFLGSGNTIYF. The CDR3 DNA follows: TGTGCCAGCTCACCATTTCTAGGCTCTGGAAACACCATATATTTT. The J gene is TRBJ1-3, the V gene TRBV18; no firm D call. Trimming removed 2 bases at V and 0 bases at J, with 8 bases between. The germline V gene encodes CDR1 KGHSH and CDR2 LQKENI. The CDR3 consists of 15 residues.

J is TRBJ2-7 and V is TRBV7-2; 11 bases are shared with TRBD2. Per the germline V gene, CDR1 is SGHTA and CDR2 is FQGNSA. The CDR3 has 19 residues. Unmatched junction bases numbered 10, after V lost 0 bases and J lost 0 bases. CDR3 amino acids: CASSLAGEASGRPSYEQYF. The CDR3 coding sequence is TGTGCCAGCAGCTTAGCAGGGGAGGCTAGCGGGAGGCCCTCCTACGAGCAGTACTTC.

The V gene is TRBV6-1, the J gene TRBJ1-1; D gene uncertain. CDR3 length equals 13 residues. The V end was cut by 9 bases, the J end by 1 base, with 12 bases between. Germline V lookup: CDR1 MNHNS, CDR2 SASEGT. The CDR3 spells CASNLERNTEAFF. DNA for the CDR3: TGTGCCAGTAACTTAGAGAGGAACACTGAAGCTTTCTTT.

The chain links TRBV19 to TRBJ2-1; 7 nucleotides agree with TRBD2. Per germline, CDR1 LNHDA and CDR2 SQIVND (reference sequence). This CDR3 is built from 13 residues. This CDR3 reads CICGGRTYNEQFF. As DNA, the CDR3 is TGTATCTGTGGCGGGAGAACCTACAATGAGCAGTTCTTC.

The chain combines TRBV7-9 with TRBJ2-7, with 14 positions matching TRBD2. There are 17 residues in the CDR3. The germline CDR1 and CDR2 sequences are SEHNR and FQNEAQ (reference sequence). Trimming at V came to 6 bases and at J to 5 bases, leaving 12 bases not matched to a gene. CDR3 sequence (DNA): TGTGCCAGCAGTTATAACTTGGGACTAGCGGGAGTACACGAGCAGTACTTC. It encodes CASSYNLGLAGVHEQYF.